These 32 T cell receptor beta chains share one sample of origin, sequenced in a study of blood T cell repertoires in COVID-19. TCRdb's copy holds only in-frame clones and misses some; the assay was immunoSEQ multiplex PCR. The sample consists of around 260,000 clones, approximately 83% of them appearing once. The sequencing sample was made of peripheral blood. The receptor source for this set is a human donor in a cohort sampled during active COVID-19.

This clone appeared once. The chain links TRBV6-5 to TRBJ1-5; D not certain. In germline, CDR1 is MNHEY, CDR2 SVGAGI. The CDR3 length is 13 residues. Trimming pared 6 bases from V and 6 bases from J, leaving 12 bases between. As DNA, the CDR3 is TGTGCCAGCAGCCCCGGCGGGCGTCAGCCCCAGCATTTT. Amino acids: CASSPGGRQPQHF.

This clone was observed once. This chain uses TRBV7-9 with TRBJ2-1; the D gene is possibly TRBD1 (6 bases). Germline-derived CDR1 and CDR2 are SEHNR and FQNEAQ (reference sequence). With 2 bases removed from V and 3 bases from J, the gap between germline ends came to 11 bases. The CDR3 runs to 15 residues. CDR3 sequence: CASSLRQGIYNEQFF. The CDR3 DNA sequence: TGTGCCAGCAGCTTACGGCAGGGGATCTACAATGAGCAGTTCTTC.

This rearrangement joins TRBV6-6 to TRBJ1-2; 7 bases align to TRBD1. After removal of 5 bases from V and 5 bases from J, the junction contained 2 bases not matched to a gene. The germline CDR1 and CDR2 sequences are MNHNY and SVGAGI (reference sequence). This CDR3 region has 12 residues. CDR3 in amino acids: CASSPGGYGYTF. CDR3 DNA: TGTGCCAGCAGTCCAGGGGGGTATGGCTACACCTTC.

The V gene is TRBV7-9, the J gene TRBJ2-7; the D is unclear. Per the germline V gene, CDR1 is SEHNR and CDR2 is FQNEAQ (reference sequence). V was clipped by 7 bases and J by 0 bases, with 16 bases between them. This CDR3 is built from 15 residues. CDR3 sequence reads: CASTTIGASSYEQYF. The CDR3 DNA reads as TGTGCCAGCACCACCATCGGAGCGTCCTCCTACGAGCAGTACTTC.

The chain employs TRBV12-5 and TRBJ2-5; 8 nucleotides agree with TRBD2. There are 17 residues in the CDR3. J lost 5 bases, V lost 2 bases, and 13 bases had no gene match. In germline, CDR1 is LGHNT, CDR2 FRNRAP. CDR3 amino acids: CASGLPERTSSRETQYF. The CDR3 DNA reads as TGTGCTAGTGGTTTGCCAGAGCGGACTAGCAGTAGGGAGACCCAGTACTTC. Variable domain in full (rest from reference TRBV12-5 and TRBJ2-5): DARVTQTPRHKVTEMGQEVTMRCQPILGHNTVFWYRQTMMQGLELLAYFRNRAPLDDSGMPKDRFSAEMPDATLATLKIQPSEPRDSAVYFCASGLPERTSSRETQYFGPGTRLLVL.

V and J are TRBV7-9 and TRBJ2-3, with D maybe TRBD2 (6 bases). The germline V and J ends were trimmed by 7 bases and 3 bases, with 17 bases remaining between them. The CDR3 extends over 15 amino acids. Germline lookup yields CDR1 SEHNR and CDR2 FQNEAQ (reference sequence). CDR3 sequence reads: CASTLSGVVTDTQYF. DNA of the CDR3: TGTGCCAGCACCCTTTCGGGAGTTGTGACAGATACGCAGTATTTT.

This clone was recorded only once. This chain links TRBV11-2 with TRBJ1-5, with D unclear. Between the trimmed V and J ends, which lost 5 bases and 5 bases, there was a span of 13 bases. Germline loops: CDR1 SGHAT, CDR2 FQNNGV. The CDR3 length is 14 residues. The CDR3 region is CASSPQTADQPQHF. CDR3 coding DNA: TGTGCCAGCAGCCCTCAGACGGCGGATCAGCCCCAGCATTTT.

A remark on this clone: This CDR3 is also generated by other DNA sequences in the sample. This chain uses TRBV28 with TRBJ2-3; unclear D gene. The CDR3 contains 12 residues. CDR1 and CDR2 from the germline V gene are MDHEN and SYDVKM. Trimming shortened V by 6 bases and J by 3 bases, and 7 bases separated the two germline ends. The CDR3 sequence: CASSGSTDTQYF. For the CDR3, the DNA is TGTGCCAGCAGCGGTAGTACAGATACGCAGTATTTT.

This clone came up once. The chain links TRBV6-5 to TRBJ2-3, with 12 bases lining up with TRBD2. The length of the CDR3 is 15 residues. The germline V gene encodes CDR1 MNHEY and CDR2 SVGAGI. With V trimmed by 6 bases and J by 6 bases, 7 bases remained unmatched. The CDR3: CASSLTSGRFDTQYF. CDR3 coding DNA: TGTGCCAGCAGCCTGACTAGCGGGAGATTCGATACGCAGTATTTT.

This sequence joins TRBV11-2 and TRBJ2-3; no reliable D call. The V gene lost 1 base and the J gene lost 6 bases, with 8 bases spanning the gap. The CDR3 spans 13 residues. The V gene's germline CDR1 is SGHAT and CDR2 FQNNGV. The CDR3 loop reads CASSLVRGDTQYF. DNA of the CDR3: TGTGCCAGCAGCTTAGTGCGAGGTGATACGCAGTATTTT.

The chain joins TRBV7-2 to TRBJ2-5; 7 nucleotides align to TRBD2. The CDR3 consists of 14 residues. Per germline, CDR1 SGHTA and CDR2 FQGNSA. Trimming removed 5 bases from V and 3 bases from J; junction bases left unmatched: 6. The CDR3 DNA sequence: TGTGCCAGCAGCCCTTGGGGGAGGGAAGAGACCCAGTACTTC. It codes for CASSPWGREETQYF.

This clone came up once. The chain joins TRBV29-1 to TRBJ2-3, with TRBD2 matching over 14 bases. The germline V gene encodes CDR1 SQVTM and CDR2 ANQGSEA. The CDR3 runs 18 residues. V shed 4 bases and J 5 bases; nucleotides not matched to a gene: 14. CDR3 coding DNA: TGCAGCGTTGCGCTACGTCGTAGCGGGACTAGCGGGAGAGATACGCAGTATTTT. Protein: CSVALRRSGTSGRDTQYF.

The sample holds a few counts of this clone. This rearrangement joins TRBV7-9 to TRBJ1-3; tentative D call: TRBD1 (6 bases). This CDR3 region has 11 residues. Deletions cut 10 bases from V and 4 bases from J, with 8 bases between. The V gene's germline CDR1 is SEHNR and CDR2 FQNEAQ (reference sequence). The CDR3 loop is CATGVGNTIYF. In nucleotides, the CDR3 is TGTGCCACAGGGGTAGGAAACACCATATATTTT.

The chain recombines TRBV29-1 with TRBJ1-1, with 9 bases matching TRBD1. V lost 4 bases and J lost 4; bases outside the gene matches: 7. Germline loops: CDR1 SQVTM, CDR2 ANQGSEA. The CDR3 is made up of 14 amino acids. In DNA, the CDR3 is TGCAGCGTTGTCTCGGGACAGGGAAGCACTGAAGCTTTCTTT. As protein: CSVVSGQGSTEAFF.

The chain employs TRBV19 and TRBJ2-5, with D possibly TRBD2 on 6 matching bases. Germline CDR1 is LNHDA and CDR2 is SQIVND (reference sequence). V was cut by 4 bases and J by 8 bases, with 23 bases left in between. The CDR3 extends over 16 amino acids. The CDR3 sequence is CASSNSPPGSHSTQYF. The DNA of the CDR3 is TGTGCCAGTAGTAACTCTCCACCCGGGAGCCATTCCACCCAGTACTTC.

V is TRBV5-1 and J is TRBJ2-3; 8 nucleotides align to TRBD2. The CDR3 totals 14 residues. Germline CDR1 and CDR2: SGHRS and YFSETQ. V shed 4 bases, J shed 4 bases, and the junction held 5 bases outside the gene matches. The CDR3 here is CASSPPGGADTQYF. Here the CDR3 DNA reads TGCGCCAGCAGCCCTCCCGGGGGGGCAGATACGCAGTATTTT.

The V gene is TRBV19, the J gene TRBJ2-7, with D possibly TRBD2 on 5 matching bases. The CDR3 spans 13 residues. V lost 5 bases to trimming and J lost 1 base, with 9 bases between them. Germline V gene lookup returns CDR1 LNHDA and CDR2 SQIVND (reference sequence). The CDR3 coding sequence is TGTGCCAGTAGTTCAACTAGTTCCTACGAGCAGTACTTC. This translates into CASSSTSSYEQYF.

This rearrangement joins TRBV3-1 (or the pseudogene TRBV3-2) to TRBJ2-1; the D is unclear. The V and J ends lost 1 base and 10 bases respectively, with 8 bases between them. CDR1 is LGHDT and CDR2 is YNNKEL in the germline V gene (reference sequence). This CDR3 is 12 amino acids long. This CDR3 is CASSQATPEQFF. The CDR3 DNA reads TGTGCCAGCAGCCAAGCAACACCCGAGCAGTTCTTC.

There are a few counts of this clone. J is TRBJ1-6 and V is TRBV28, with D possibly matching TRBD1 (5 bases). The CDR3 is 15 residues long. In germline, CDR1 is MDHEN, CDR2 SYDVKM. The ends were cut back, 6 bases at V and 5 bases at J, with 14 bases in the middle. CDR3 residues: CASRPRGGNNSPLHF. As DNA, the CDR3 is TGTGCCAGCAGACCCCGGGGCGGGAATAATTCACCCCTCCACTTT.

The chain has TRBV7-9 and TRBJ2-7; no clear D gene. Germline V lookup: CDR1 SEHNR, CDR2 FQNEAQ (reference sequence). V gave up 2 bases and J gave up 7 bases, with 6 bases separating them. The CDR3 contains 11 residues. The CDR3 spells CASSLREEQYF. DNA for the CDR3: TGTGCCAGCAGCTTAAGAGAGGAGCAGTACTTC.

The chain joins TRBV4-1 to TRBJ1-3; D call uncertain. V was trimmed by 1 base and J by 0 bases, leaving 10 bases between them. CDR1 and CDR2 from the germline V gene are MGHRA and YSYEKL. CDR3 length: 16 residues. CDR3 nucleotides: TGCGCCAGCAGCCAAGTATCCGGTGTCTCTGGAAACACCATATATTTT. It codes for CASSQVSGVSGNTIYF.

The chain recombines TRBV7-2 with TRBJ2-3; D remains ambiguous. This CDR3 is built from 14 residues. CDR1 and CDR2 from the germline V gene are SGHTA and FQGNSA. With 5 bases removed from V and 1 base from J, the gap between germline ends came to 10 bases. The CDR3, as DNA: TGTGCCAGCAGCCGCCAGCAGGGCACAGATACGCAGTATTTT. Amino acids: CASSRQQGTDTQYF.

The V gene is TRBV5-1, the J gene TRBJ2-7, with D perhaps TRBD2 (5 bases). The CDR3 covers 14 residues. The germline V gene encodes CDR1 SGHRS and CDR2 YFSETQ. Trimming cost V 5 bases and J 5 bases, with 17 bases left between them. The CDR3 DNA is TGCGCCAGCAGTCCGTGGGCGAAGGAGGACGAGCAGTACTTC. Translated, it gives CASSPWAKEDEQYF.

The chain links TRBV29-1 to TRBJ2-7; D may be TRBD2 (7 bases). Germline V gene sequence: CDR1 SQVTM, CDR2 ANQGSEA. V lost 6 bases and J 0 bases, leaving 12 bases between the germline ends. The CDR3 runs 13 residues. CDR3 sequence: CSVVRGLSYEQYF. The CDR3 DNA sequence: TGCAGCGTGGTGCGGGGGCTCTCCTACGAGCAGTACTTC.

The CDR3 DNA reads TGTGCCAGCAGTCGCCCGGGACTAGCGGAAGAGACCCAGTACTTC. Amino acids: CASSRPGLAEETQYF. This sequence joins TRBV6-5 and TRBJ2-5; 11 nucleotides align to TRBD2. The J segment lost 3 bases and the V segment lost 5 bases, leaving 5 bases of the junction unmatched. Germline CDR1 and CDR2: MNHEY and SVGAGI. The CDR3 has 15 amino acids.

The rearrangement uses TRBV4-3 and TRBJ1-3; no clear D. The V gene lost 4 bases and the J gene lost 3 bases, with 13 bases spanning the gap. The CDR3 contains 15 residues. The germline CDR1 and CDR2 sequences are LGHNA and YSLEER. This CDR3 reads CASSRERMVGNTIYF. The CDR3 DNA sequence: TGCGCCAGCAGCCGGGAGAGGATGGTTGGAAACACCATATATTTT.

CDR3 DNA: TGTGCCAGCAGCGAAACGGGACTCCTAGGGCAGTACTTC. As protein: CASSETGLLGQYF. The V gene is TRBV3-1 (or the pseudogene TRBV3-2), the J gene TRBJ2-7, with D perhaps TRBD2 (6 bases). Trimming shortened V by 5 bases and J by 9 bases, and 17 bases separated the two germline ends. Germline loops: CDR1 LGHDT, CDR2 YNNKEL (reference sequence). The CDR3 runs to 13 residues.

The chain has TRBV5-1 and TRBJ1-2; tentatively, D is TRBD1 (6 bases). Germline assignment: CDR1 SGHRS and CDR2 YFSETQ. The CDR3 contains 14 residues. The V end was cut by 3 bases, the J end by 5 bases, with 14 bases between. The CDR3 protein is CASSSQSGTYGYTF. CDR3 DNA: TGCGCCAGCAGCTCTCAATCCGGGACATATGGCTACACCTTC.

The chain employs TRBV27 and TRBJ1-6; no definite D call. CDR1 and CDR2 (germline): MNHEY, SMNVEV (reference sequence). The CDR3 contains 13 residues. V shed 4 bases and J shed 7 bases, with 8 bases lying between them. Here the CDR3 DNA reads TGTGCCAGCAGTTCCGAGGTCAATTCACCCCTCCACTTT. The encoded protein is CASSSEVNSPLHF.

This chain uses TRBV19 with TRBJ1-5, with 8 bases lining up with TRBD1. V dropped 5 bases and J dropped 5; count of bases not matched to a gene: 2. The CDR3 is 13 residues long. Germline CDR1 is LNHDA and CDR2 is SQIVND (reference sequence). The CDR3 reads CASSQDRDQPQHF. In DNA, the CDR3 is TGTGCCAGTAGTCAGGACAGGGATCAGCCCCAGCATTTT.

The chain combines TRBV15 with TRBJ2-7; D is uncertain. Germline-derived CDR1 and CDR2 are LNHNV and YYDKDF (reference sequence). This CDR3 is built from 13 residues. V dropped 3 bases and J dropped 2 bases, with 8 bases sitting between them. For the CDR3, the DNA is TGTGCCACCAGCAGCGACGGAGCCTACGAGCAGTACTTC. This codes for CATSSDGAYEQYF.

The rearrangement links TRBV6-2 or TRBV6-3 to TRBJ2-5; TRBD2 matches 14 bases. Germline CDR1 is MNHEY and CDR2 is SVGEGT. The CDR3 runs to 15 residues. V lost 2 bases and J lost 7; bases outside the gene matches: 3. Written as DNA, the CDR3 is TGTGCCAGCAGTTACCCCGGGACTAGCGGGAGGACCCAGTACTTC. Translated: CASSYPGTSGRTQYF.